The TCR beta chain described here comes from a study of T-cell memory formation after mild COVID-19. Study-wide context: Clustering of TCRs was largely donor specific.

This clonotype was counted a few times. The target antigen is unknown. The 5'RACE method, run with constant-segment primers, produced TCR alpha and TCR beta cDNA libraries (carrying sample barcodes and UMIs). Via MiXCR, TCRdb re-called the 5' RACE reads, giving one row per CDR3 protein. This sample carries roughly 170,000 distinct CDR3 sequences, roughly 20% of them seen once, and the ten largest clones take 3.9%. General study results and limits: Some SARS-CoV-2-responding clones were already detected in memory before infection.

The CDR3 loop spans 13 amino acids. V was shortened by 4 bases and J by 6 bases, with 11 bases between the two germline ends. CDR1 SGHTA and CDR2 FQGNSA come from the germline V gene. This receptor was taken from a man aged 18 to 30 who had mild COVID-19 (a few samples of this study predate the infection). Cell type and time point are not known. The rearrangement joins TRBV7-2 to TRBJ2-3; D is tentatively TRBD1 or TRBD2 (5 bases each). The material sequenced was PBMCs or a T cell subset sorted from them (not recorded which). The CDR3 sequence: CASSWDLPDTQYF. The DNA of the CDR3 is TGTGCCAGCAGCTGGGACCTCCCCGATACGCAGTATTTT.